The clone carrying this TCR beta chain has only a few counts. Combining a sample-barcoded 5' primer with a J-beta primer mix, a second PCR ran for about 7 to 12 cycles. Carrying 12 random nucleotides, a template-switch adaptor labeled each individual cDNA molecule. MiXCR was run by TCRdb on the 5' RACE reads, yielding one entry per CDR3 protein. This sample has about 1.6 million distinct CDR3 sequences, with approximately 32% found just once. This entry comes from a study of blood T cells in healthy people across ages. Sequencing was done on a sample of blood. This clonotype originated in a woman in her twenties or thirties in good health.

The CDR3 nucleotides read TGTGCCAGCAGCGATAGGTGGGAGGAGCAGTTCTTC. Translating it yields CASSDRWEEQFF. The gene calls are TRBV7-2 and TRBJ2-1, with a possible D match to TRBD2 (5 bases). The CDR3 spans 12 residues. Per the germline V gene, CDR1 is SGHTA and CDR2 is FQGNSA. Trimming removed 5 bases at V and 10 bases at J, with 12 bases between.